The clone carrying this TCR beta chain appeared once. These data are taken from a study of blood T cell repertoires in COVID-19. Measured with immunoSEQ multiplex PCR; TCRdb has only the in-frame clones, and not every one. This sample carries hundreds of thousands of clones, about nine tenths of them seen once, and the ten largest clones take approximately 4.8%. The receptor was derived from a man aged 45-60 years with acute or convalescent COVID-19. The source material was peripheral blood.

CDR3 DNA: TGTGCCAGAAGCTACAACCCCATGAGCAATCAGCCCCAGCATTTT. Its translation is CARSYNPMSNQPQHF. This rearrangement joins TRBV5-3 to TRBJ1-5; D remains unclear. TRBV5-3 is assigned to the ORF class and has an uncertain function. V was cut by 3 bases and J by 1 base, with 11 bases left in between. The CDR3 runs 15 residues.